This T cell receptor beta chain comes out of a study of blood T cell repertoires in COVID-19. The wider study: PBMCs, B-cell-depleted T cells, or T cells provided the cDNA or gDNA that made up the material.

With 4 bases removed from V and 3 bases from J, the gap between germline ends came to 12 bases. Per the germline V gene, CDR1 is KGHSH and CDR2 is LQKENI. The CDR3 loop spans 14 amino acids. Enrollees, about 18 to 95 years old, lived in 20 to 25 US areas. Participants' own reports of clinical history determined their cohort assignment. Libraries were prepared by immunoSEQ multiplex PCR; TCRdb keeps only in-frame clonotypes and omits some of them. Among 200,000 to 250,000 clones listed, around 85% were seen once. The sequencing input was PBMCs or T cells enriched from blood (not recorded which). The source is a woman aged 50 to 60 in a cohort exposed to, infected with or recovered from COVID-19 (not recorded which). The J gene is TRBJ1-1, the V gene TRBV18, with D perhaps matching TRBD1 (5 bases). The CDR3 bases are TGTGCCAGCTCACAGTCTAAGGGGCACACTGAAGCTTTCTTT. Translated, it gives CASSQSKGHTEAFF.